This TCR beta chain comes out of a study of CD8 T cells in ankylosing spondylitis. This clonotype was seen more than once but under ten times. Antigen specificity is unknown. Study outcomes and limitations: Matched synovial fluid from ankylosing spondylitis patients was reported to be enriched for disease-linked clones.

Each CDR3 protein is one row after TCRdb ran MiXCR on the 5' RACE reads. The sample consists of approximately 290,000 distinct CDR3 sequences, roughly 20% of them appearing once. The CDR3 extends over 13 amino acids. Trimming left V 3 bases short and J 7 bases short, with 10 bases between. The chain links TRBV12-3 or TRBV12-4 to TRBJ2-1; D could derive from TRBD1 or TRBD2 (5 bases each). The sequenced sample was blood, either unsorted or a sorted T cell fraction (not recorded which). The receptor's source is a female donor with ankylosing spondylitis or in good health (not recorded which). CDR3 sequence reads: CASSLGVVNEQFF. The CDR3 coding sequence is TGTGCCAGCAGTTTGGGGGTAGTAAATGAGCAGTTCTTC.